The 22 T cell receptor beta chains given below trace back to one sample, sequenced in a study of prognosis after radiotherapy for stage I lung cancer (dated by TCRdb to the early 2020s). Sequencing was carried out with an Illumina HiSeq 3000. Two rounds of multiplex PCR were used to amplify the TCR beta CDR3 region from genomic DNA. In the first round of PCR, primers specific to each TRBV and TRBJ gene were used, and the primer sequences are filed in Chinese patent CN105087789A. The raw public reads went through TCRdb reprocessing: fastp at Q25, MiXCR clone calling, in-frame beta chains kept. Each CDR3 protein gets just one entry, which takes the most common genes and DNA from the rows behind it. This sample comprises about 17,000 distinct CDR3 sequences, about a sixth of them detected only once. Jointly, the top ten make up 35% to 45% of the sample. The sequencing used PBMCs, collected before or after stereotactic body radiation therapy (not recorded which). The receptors originated from a donor of 50 years or more with non-small cell lung cancer.

The rearrangement uses TRBV7-2 and TRBJ2-3; 8 bases are shared with TRBD1. Trimming took 1 base from V and 6 from J; bases not matched to a gene: 3. The CDR3 loop spans 14 amino acids. Germline values: CDR1 SGHTA, CDR2 FQGNSA. The CDR3 coding sequence is TGTGCCAGCAGCTTAGATCAGGGGGCGGATACGCAGTATTTT. Its translation is CASSLDQGADTQYF.

This clonotype appeared many times. CDR3 loop: CATSDPGGPFYNEQFF. The CDR3 bases are TGTGCCACCAGTGACCCTGGAGGACCTTTCTACAATGAGCAGTTCTTC. The chain combines TRBV24-1 with TRBJ2-1; a weak D match, TRBD2 (5 bases). The germline V gene encodes CDR1 KGHDR and CDR2 SFDVKD. The V end lost 4 bases, the J end lost 3 bases, and 15 bases lay between the germline ends. The CDR3 contains 16 residues.

This clonotype was observed a few times. A read error may explain this, as a much larger clone is one base away. This chain uses TRBV5-6 with TRBJ2-1; 9 bases fit TRBD2. This CDR3 has 17 amino acids. Germline CDR1 reads SGHDT; CDR2 reads YYEEEE. The CDR3 region has the DNA TGTGCCAGCGGCTTGGAAGCGGGGGGATCCTCCTACAATGAGCAGTTCTTC. Its translation is CASGLEAGGSSYNEQFF.

In this sample, this clonotype turned up many times. The chain employs TRBV12-3 or TRBV12-4 and TRBJ1-3; D unresolved. This CDR3 is built from 14 residues. V was trimmed by 6 bases and J by 0 bases, leaving 9 bases between them. The CDR3 loop reads CASRTGLSGNTIYF. In DNA, the CDR3 is TGTGCCAGCAGAACGGGCCTCTCTGGAAACACCATATATTTT.

This clonotype has at least ten counts. The chain employs TRBV6-9 and TRBJ2-5; D not certain. V lost 3 bases, J lost 1 base, and 9 bases lay in between. The V gene's germline CDR1 is MNHGY and CDR2 SVAAGI. CDR3 length equals 14 residues. In DNA form, the CDR3 reads TGTGCCAGCAGTTACAGGCACAGCCAAGAGACCCAGTACTTC. Amino acids: CASSYRHSQETQYF.

This clonotype was observed many times. J is TRBJ2-2 and V is TRBV7-3; 7 nucleotides align to TRBD2. Per the germline V gene, CDR1 is SGHTA and CDR2 is FQGTGA. The CDR3 sequence is 16 residues long. V lost 2 bases and J lost 1; bases outside the gene matches: 4. The CDR3 nucleotides read TGTGCCAGCAGCTTACGGCCGGGGGGGAACACCGGGGAGCTGTTTTTT. Translating it yields CASSLRPGGNTGELFF.

About this clonotype itself: Sequence at one end of the junction differs from germline and may be a read error. This chain links TRBV12-3 or TRBV12-4 with TRBJ2-2; 7 bases agree with TRBD2. The length of the CDR3 is 15 residues. This chain's CDR3 is CACSPQREGTGELFF. Here the CDR3 DNA reads TGTGCCTGCAGTCCCCAGCGGGAAGGTACCGGGGAGCTGTTTTTT.

This clonotype was observed many times. V gene TRBV5-1 combines with J gene TRBJ1-1; possible D gene TRBD1, 6 bases. Trimming removed 6 bases from V and 1 base from J, with 16 bases in between. This CDR3 is built from 15 residues. Germline CDR1 is SGHRS and CDR2 is YFSETQ. The CDR3 DNA reads as TGCGCCAGCACCCAACTGGCAGGGGCGAACACTGAAGCTTTCTTT. Translation: CASTQLAGANTEAFF.

At least ten counts were recorded for this clonotype. The rearrangement links TRBV7-2 to TRBJ1-4; the match to TRBD1 covers 9 bases. Germline V gene data show CDR1 as SGHTA and CDR2 as FQGNSA. The junction had 9 bases not matched to a gene; V was cut back by 0 bases and J by 7 bases. The CDR3 has 17 residues. The CDR3 DNA reads as TGTGCCAGCAGCTTAGCCGGGACAGGGTATCGGAGTGAAAAACTGTTTTTT. As protein: CASSLAGTGYRSEKLFF.

Regarding this clonotype: It is likely a read error, because the conserved phenylalanine at the end of the CDR3 is missing. This chain uses TRBV2 with TRBJ2-1; the D gene is possibly TRBD2 (5 bases). Germline CDR1 SNHLY, CDR2 FYNNEI. This CDR3 is built from 11 residues. The CDR3 spells CTSSTEDEQFL. In DNA form, the CDR3 reads TGTACCAGCAGTACGGAGGATGAGCAGTTCCTC.

There are many counts of this clonotype. V and J are TRBV7-9 and TRBJ2-3; 7 nucleotides line up with TRBD2. Looked up from germline, CDR1 is SEHNR and CDR2 is FQNEAQ (reference sequence). Germline trimming cut 1 base from V and 3 bases from J; bases unmatched to any gene: 1. This CDR3 has 14 residues. The CDR3 loop reads CASSLVGGTDTQYF. In DNA, the CDR3 is TGTGCCAGCAGCTTAGTGGGGGGGACAGATACGCAGTATTTT.

This clonotype has at least ten counts. The chain couples TRBV24-1 to TRBJ1-3; D unresolved. V dropped 4 bases and J dropped 0 bases, with 9 bases sitting between them. This CDR3 has 15 residues. The germline CDR1 and CDR2 sequences are KGHDR and SFDVKD. The CDR3 coding sequence is TGTGCCACCAGTGACCCCCGGAGCTCTGGAAACACCATATATTTT. This sequence encodes CATSDPRSSGNTIYF.

This clonotype has a count of ten or more. This CDR3 is CASSYSRGGVEAFF. The DNA of the CDR3 is TGTGCCAGCAGTTACTCGCGTGGTGGGGTTGAAGCTTTCTTT. The J gene is TRBJ1-1, the V gene TRBV6-5; D remains ambiguous. Germline V gene lookup returns CDR1 MNHEY and CDR2 SVGAGI. The CDR3 has 14 amino acids. Trimming cost V 0 bases and J 7 bases, with 12 bases left between them.

This clonotype was counted many times. The chain carries TRBV4-3 and TRBJ1-6; 7 positions agree with TRBD1. There are 16 residues in the CDR3. CDR1 and CDR2 from the germline V gene are LGHNA and YSLEER. Trimming at V came to 0 bases and at J to 5 bases, leaving 4 bases not matched to a gene. The CDR3 reads CASSQERGQNNSPLHF. The CDR3 DNA sequence: TGCGCCAGCAGCCAAGAACGGGGACAGAATAATTCACCCCTCCACTTT.

This clonotype was observed at least ten times. V gene TRBV4-3 combines with J gene TRBJ2-7; tentative D call: TRBD1 (6 bases). CDR3 size: 13 residues. V was clipped by 3 bases and J by 8 bases, with 14 bases between them. Germline V gene lookup returns CDR1 LGHNA and CDR2 YSLEER. CDR3 residues: CASSHEQGFKQYF. Here the CDR3 DNA reads TGCGCCAGCAGCCATGAACAGGGATTCAAGCAGTACTTC.

The chain carries TRBV6-2 or TRBV6-3 and TRBJ1-2; D perhaps matches TRBD1 (6 bases). CDR1 MNHEY and CDR2 SVGEGT come from the germline V gene. V gave up 7 bases and J gave up 7 bases, with 22 bases separating them. The CDR3 loop spans 15 amino acids. Written as DNA, the CDR3 is TGTGCCAGCACTCCCGGAAGCCCGGGGGCGTTTGGCTACACCTTC. Protein: CASTPGSPGAFGYTF.

This clonotype was detected ten times or more. The V and J genes are TRBV6-2 or TRBV6-3 and TRBJ2-7; D not resolved. CDR1 MNHEY and CDR2 SVGEGT come from the germline V gene. The V and J ends lost 6 bases and 2 bases respectively, with 5 bases between them. This CDR3 contains 11 residues. The CDR3 DNA reads as TGTGCCAGCAGCTCCGCCTACGAGCAGTACTTC. Protein product: CASSSAYEQYF.

By sample fraction, this clonotype is medium-sized. The chain links TRBV6-2 or TRBV6-3 to TRBJ2-1, with TRBD1 matching 12 bases. V gave up 5 bases and J gave up 10 bases; unmatched junction bases: 12. The V gene's germline CDR1 is MNHEY and CDR2 SVGEGT. This CDR3 has 16 amino acids. This CDR3 reads CASSTGDRDRGREQFF. As DNA, the CDR3 is TGTGCCAGCAGTACTGGGGACCGGGACAGGGGGCGCGAGCAGTTCTTC.

This clonotype was recorded many times. The chain links TRBV12-3 or TRBV12-4 to TRBJ2-4; D uncertain. The CDR3 has 14 amino acids. V was cut by 3 bases and J by 5 bases, with 11 bases left in between. The CDR3 here is CASSLWDGENIQYF. In DNA form, the CDR3 reads TGTGCCAGCAGTTTGTGGGATGGGGAAAACATTCAGTACTTC.

This clonotype occurred many times. J is TRBJ1-1 and V is TRBV6-1; 7 positions match TRBD1. This CDR3 region has 14 residues. CDR1 MNHNS and CDR2 SASEGT come from the germline V gene. Trimming took 5 bases from V and 2 from J; bases not matched to a gene: 5. The CDR3 coding sequence is TGTGCCAGCAGTATCCACAGGGGAAACACTGAAGCTTTCTTT. The encoded protein is CASSIHRGNTEAFF.

Remarks on this clonotype: It may be a read error: a sequence one base away is much more abundant. The chain links TRBV28 to TRBJ2-4; D gene uncertain. Trimming stripped 4 bases from V and 6 bases from J, with 7 bases between. The CDR3 extends over 12 amino acids. CDR1 and CDR2 (germline): MDHEN, SYDVKM. The CDR3 loop reads CASSYVGNIQYF. DNA of the CDR3: TGTGCCAGCAGTTACGTTGGAAACATTCAGTACTTC.

This clonotype was observed many times. One end of the junction varies from germline; a read error may be responsible. The rearrangement uses TRBV7-9 and TRBJ2-1, with 11 bases aligning to TRBD1. The CDR3 is 13 residues long. Germline loops: CDR1 SEHNR, CDR2 FQNEAQ (reference sequence). CDR3 loop: CASSEDRGRFRVF. The CDR3 DNA reads as TGTGCCAGCAGCGAGGACAGGGGGCGCTTTAGGGTCTTC.